This TCR beta chain was found in a study of cytomegalovirus exposure and HLA in healthy donors. Study information: The same platform as the roughly 670 first-cohort repertoires was used for the 130 or so validation repertoires, a later analysis reported.

Study-level results: Rare TCR sequences predominated, though certain public TCRs were found in many donors. Cytomegalovirus-associated TCR beta chains were listed, numbering around 150.

V gave up 8 bases and J gave up 3 bases; unmatched junction bases: 16. The V gene's germline CDR1 is LNHDA and CDR2 SQIVND (reference sequence). The CDR3 has 16 residues. The table came from immunoSEQ multiplex PCR; TCRdb's copy has only in-frame clones and leaves some out. Altogether approximately 160,000 clones are present, roughly nine tenths being singletons, with the ten largest covering 2.5% to 4%. In regard to this clone: The target antigen is unknown.

The validation cohort, a group of over a hundred subjects, included the donors and was separate from the roughly 700-subject first cohort. The material sequenced was PBMCs. V gene TRBV19 combines with J gene TRBJ2-7; 7 bases line up with TRBD1. The TCR sequence derives from a woman aged 18-30 years in good health and CMV-seropositive. CDR3 nucleotides: TGTGCCAGTTCACTAGGGGCTTGGGACAGAGGCTACGAGCAGTACTTC. It codes for CASSLGAWDRGYEQYF.